The rows below give T cell receptor beta chains drawn from one sample of a study of blood T cell repertoires in COVID-19. Sequencing used immunoSEQ multiplex PCR; TCRdb keeps in-frame clones, though not all of them. This table holds 200,000 to 300,000 clones, 87% found once. The sequenced sample consisted of peripheral blood. The origin of the receptors is a woman between 50 and 59 years old with acute or convalescent COVID-19. Both conserved end residues are part of each CDR3. Expanded clones get a size class; other rows say once, few or many, or leave the size out.

CDR3,V,size
CASSPRSLSYNEQFF,TRBV18,NA
CASSLLGGSDQPQHF,TRBV28,once
CASSLDSGTANEKLFF,TRBV28,NA
CASRPRVGTGSYNEQFF,TRBV4-1,NA
CASSLAPGTGGMDEQYF,TRBV7-2,NA
CASSATVRAKNIQYF,TRBV6-2/TRBV6-3,NA
CASSQVDSYNEQFF,TRBV14,NA
CASSFPAGTGGAEAFF,TRBV5-1,NA
CASPFTGSTYEQFF,TRBV11-3,NA
CAVHVTGGRGELFF,TRBV28,NA
CASRQAYEQYF,TRBV2,NA
CASSPRGLAGVYEQYF,TRBV7-2,NA
CASSLASLWDTHTEAFF,TRBV5-4,NA
CASKDIRSPLHF,TRBV2,NA
CASSLGQNYGYTF,TRBV14,once
CASSYLTGQEGYTF,TRBV6-5,NA
CASSGRGEQYF,TRBV6-5,NA
CSVGRLVGSYEQYF,TRBV29-1,NA
CASSQGWDRVDTEAFF,TRBV4-1,NA
CASSLGLAGMGTDTQYF,TRBV9,NA
CSASWGGEGTEAFF,TRBV29-1,once
CASSQTVNEQFF,TRBV11-2,NA
CASSPRTGAHEQYF,TRBV9,NA
CASRLGASTDTQYF,TRBV5-1,NA
CASSYADMTDTQYF,TRBV6-5,NA
CASSLFGSSYEQYF,TRBV27,once
CASSEQGRVHFRLYEQYF,TRBV6-1,NA
CASSLGLAGALETQYF,TRBV7-2,NA
CASSSDRGPTTYEQYF,TRBV6-5,NA